The 9 T cell receptor beta chains reported below all come from one sample, sequenced in a study of regulatory T cells in long-lasting Graves disease (dated by TCRdb to 2020 to 2022). The method was multiplex PCR. The reads were generated on an Illumina HiSeq 4000. To build TCR beta libraries, CDR3 regions were amplified by Arm-PCR using iRepertoire HTBI primers. TCRdb reanalyzed the raw reads on its own, using fastp at Q25 for trimming and MiXCR for clone calling, and kept in-frame beta chains. CDR3 protein duplicates are merged, each entry listing the most common genes and DNA. This sample holds over 400,000 distinct CDR3 sequences; around 15% were observed only once. Approximately 15% of the sample is taken by the ten largest. Per the publication, the time point label means: newly diagnosed GD, antithyroid drugs for less than 3 months. For both TCR sequencing and RNA sequencing, RNA was extracted from PBMCs using TRIzol.

These records were also assigned to another study, of T cells in Graves' hyperthyroidism and ophthalmopathy.

The material was peripheral blood mononuclear cells (PBMCs), obtained at new diagnosis, from a patient treated with antithyroid drugs. The receptor source for this set is a woman aged 45 to 65 with Graves disease. Donor details come from another sample of the same person, matched by shared clones.

This clonotype was picked up many times. V and J are TRBV6-5 and TRBJ2-7, with TRBD2 matching over 12 bases. The CDR3 spans 16 residues. V lost 0 bases, J lost 3 bases, and 3 bases stayed unmatched. CDR1 and CDR2 (germline): MNHEY, SVGAGI. CDR3 nucleotide sequence: TGTGCCAGCAGTTACTCGACTAGCGGGAGCGACTACGAGCAGTACTTC. It specifies CASSYSTSGSDYEQYF.

This clonotype came up once. This CDR3 is missing its conserved last phenylalanine or tryptophan, likely due to a read error. The rearrangement uses TRBV6-1 and TRBJ2-1; 7 positions agree with TRBD1. The V gene end was trimmed by 3 bases and the J gene end by 5 bases; junction bases not matched to a gene: 4. CDR1 and CDR2 from the germline V gene are MNHNS and SASEGT. There are 14 residues in the CDR3. CDR3 DNA: TGTGCCAGCAGTGAGTTCAGGGGGAACAATGAGCAGTTCTCC. This translates into CASSEFRGNNEQFS.

With regard to this clonotype: Possible read error: a much larger clone is one base away. The CDR3 ends on some other residue instead of the conserved phenylalanine or tryptophan, so this is likely a read error. In nucleotides, the CDR3 is TGTGCCATACCGGGACTAGCGCAATACAATGAGCAGTTCTTG. It specifies CAIPGLAQYNEQFL. V and J are TRBV5-4 and TRBJ2-1; 10 nucleotides match TRBD2. V was pared by 9 bases and J by 4 bases, with 7 bases of the junction left unmatched. The germline gives CDR1 SGHNT, CDR2 YYREEE (reference sequence). The CDR3 sequence is 14 residues long.

This clonotype occurred many times. The rearrangement links TRBV5-1 to TRBJ2-1, with 15 bases aligning to TRBD2. The CDR3 has 18 amino acids. J lost 0 bases, V lost 4 bases, and 5 bases had no gene match. The germline gives CDR1 SGHRS, CDR2 YFSETQ. The CDR3 loop reads CASSAGTSGRSSYNEQFF. The CDR3 coding sequence is TGCGCCAGCAGCGCCGGGACTAGCGGGAGGAGCTCCTACAATGAGCAGTTCTTC. Filled out from reference TRBV5-1 and TRBJ2-1, the complete variable domain reads KAGVTQTPRYLIKTRGQQVTLSCSPISGHRSVSWYQQTPGQGLQFLFEYFSETQRNKGNFPGRFSGRQFSNSRSEMNVSTLELGDSALYLCASSAGTSGRSSYNEQFFGPGTRLTVL.

V usage is TRBV6-2 or TRBV6-3 and J usage is TRBJ2-1, with 9 bases aligning to TRBD1. The CDR3 spans 15 residues. V dropped 0 bases and J dropped 11; count of bases not matched to a gene: 8. Germline V gives CDR1 MNHEY, CDR2 SVGEGT. Here the CDR3 DNA reads TGTGCCAGCAGTTACTCACCCGGACAGGGGACCAAGCAGTTCTTC. It specifies CASSYSPGQGTKQFF.

V and J are TRBV19 and TRBJ2-1; 7 bases are a match to TRBD2. After removal of 8 bases from V and 6 bases from J, the junction contained 13 bases not matched to a gene. CDR3 length: 15 residues. The germline V gene encodes CDR1 LNHDA and CDR2 SQIVND (reference sequence). The CDR3 protein is CASSTRDYPANEQFF. CDR3 nucleotide sequence: TGTGCCAGTTCCACACGGGACTACCCTGCCAATGAGCAGTTCTTC.

Only a few counts were recorded for this clonotype. V usage is TRBV3-1 and J usage is TRBJ1-6; possible D gene TRBD1, 5 bases. Germline V gives CDR1 LGHDT, CDR2 YNNKEL (reference sequence). The V and J ends lost 1 base and 7 bases respectively, with 8 bases between them. The CDR3 is 14 amino acids. The CDR3 DNA reads TGTGCCAGCAGCCAAGTGCGGGGGAATTCACCCCTCCACTTT. It yields the protein CASSQVRGNSPLHF.

This clonotype was observed many times. The V call is TRBV12-3 or TRBV12-4, the J call TRBJ1-5; D is unresolved. V was pared by 5 bases and J by 9 bases, with 11 bases between. CDR3 length: 12 amino acids. CDR3 amino acids: CASSLPGLPQHF. The DNA for the CDR3 is TGTGCCAGCAGTCTACCGGGATTGCCCCAGCATTTT.

The table lists this clonotype with a few counts. A single base separates this from a much larger clone, so it may be a read error. This chain joins TRBV24-1 and TRBJ2-1; D not certain. This CDR3 region has 15 residues. CDR1 and CDR2 (germline): KGHDR, SFDVKD. V gave up 0 bases and J gave up 0 bases, with 5 bases separating them. This CDR3 is CATSDLESSYNEQFF. The CDR3 region has the DNA TGTGCCACCAGTGATTTGGAGAGCTCCTACAATGAGCAGTTCTTC.